This T cell receptor (beta chain) was documented in a study of shared clonotypes between healthy human individuals. Study information: CD4 naive and CD4 memory each took three plates per donor, while CD8 naive took two and CD8 memory one.

J was trimmed by 1 base and V by 2 bases; bases with no gene match: 2. The CDR3 length is 16 residues. In germline, CDR1 is SGHRS, CDR2 YFSETQ. Genomic DNA belonging to each subset was distributed in equal measure over several immunoSEQ plates. Authors' processing steps: ImmunoSEQ junction-only sequences lacked quality scores, so their filtering differed. Here immunoSEQ multiplex PCR was the method, and the copy in TCRdb shows in-frame clones only, minus some. V and J calls plus clone size are reproduced from that table; the DNA served to infer D and trimming. The sample includes approximately 350,000 clones, about 96% of them seen just once. In regard to this clone: Other DNA sequences in the same sample also yield this CDR3.

Sequenced input: memory CD8+ T cells sorted from blood. The sample's subset: CD45RO+ cells pooled with CCR7-negative TemRA cells. The chain has TRBV5-1 and TRBJ2-2, with 10 bases matching TRBD2. This clonotype was sampled from a man aged 25 to 40 in good health. For the CDR3, the DNA is TGCGCCAGCAGCTTATTAGCGGGAGGGAACACCGGGGAGCTGTTTTTT. Translated, it gives CASSLLAGGNTGELFF.